The 15 T cell receptor beta chains presented below share a single source sample, sequenced in a study of T and B cells in COVID-19 patients. Multiplex PCR with BIOMED2 TRB-A/B primer pools amplified TRB rearrangements. MiXCR, applied by TCRdb to the multiplex PCR reads, yields one record per CDR3 protein. The sample consists of approximately 4,000 distinct CDR3 sequences, roughly a quarter of them appearing once. Blood genomic DNA input for TRB amplification was roughly 250-500 ng. Sequencing was performed on blood. Source of these receptors: a human donor with active COVID-19.

This clonotype qualifies as medium-sized. The CDR3 bases are TGTGCCAGCAGCTTGGCCGGGCGGCTCTATGGCTACACCTTC. This sequence encodes CASSLAGRLYGYTF. This chain uses TRBV5-5 with TRBJ1-2; no reliable D call. The CDR3 runs to 14 residues. CDR1 is SGHKS and CDR2 is YYEKEE in the germline V gene (reference sequence). Trimming left V 0 bases short and J 4 bases short, with 10 bases between.

As regards this clonotype: Possible read error: a much larger clone is one base away. The V call is TRBV12-3 or TRBV12-4, the J call TRBJ1-1; tentative D call: TRBD1 (6 bases). This CDR3 is built from 13 residues. The CDR3: CVSSLKGDTEAFF. In nucleotides, the CDR3 is TGTGTCAGCAGTTTAAAGGGGGACACTGAAGCTTTCTTT.

This chain links TRBV7-9 with TRBJ1-5; D is perhaps TRBD1 (5 bases). This CDR3 spans 13 amino acids. Trimming took off 5 bases at V and 4 bases at J, with 9 bases between the two ends. The V gene's germline CDR1 is SEHNR and CDR2 FQNEAQ (reference sequence). The chain's CDR3 is CASSIGGNQPQHF. The CDR3 DNA follows: TGTGCCAGCAGCATCGGGGGGAATCAGCCCCAGCATTTT.

This clonotype is labeled as medium-sized. The J gene is TRBJ1-5, the V gene TRBV19; D not certain. V shed 5 bases and J shed 5 bases, with 19 bases lying between them. Germline CDR1 reads LNHDA; CDR2 reads SQIVND (reference sequence). There are 16 residues in the CDR3. CDR3 nucleotides: TGTGCCAGTAGTGAGAGAGGCAGAGGTGGGCATCAGCCCCAGCATTTT. It codes for CASSERGRGGHQPQHF.

This clonotype was detected a few times. The chain recombines TRBV5-6 with TRBJ1-6, with a tentative D call TRBD1 (5 bases). Germline V gene data show CDR1 as SGHDT and CDR2 as YYEEEE. The CDR3 loop spans 15 amino acids. V lost 0 bases and J 7 bases, leaving 11 bases between the germline ends. CDR3: CASSLAMGRNSPLHF. The CDR3 DNA is TGTGCCAGCAGCTTGGCCATGGGGCGAAATTCACCCCTCCACTTT.

This clonotype is medium-sized within its sample. CDR3 loop: CASSETRMNTGELFF. The CDR3 nucleotides are TGTGCCAGCAGTGAAACCCGAATGAACACCGGGGAGCTGTTTTTT. J is TRBJ2-2 and V is TRBV6-1; D is undetermined. The germline gives CDR1 MNHNS, CDR2 SASEGT. V lost 2 bases and J 1 base, leaving 8 bases between the germline ends. CDR3 length equals 15 residues.

By frequency in the sample, this clonotype is medium-sized. The chain employs TRBV12-3 or TRBV12-4 and TRBJ1-5; D is perhaps TRBD1 (5 bases). Deletions cut 7 bases from V and 2 bases from J, with 15 bases between. The CDR3 extends over 15 amino acids. The CDR3 sequence is CASTHGGVGNQPQHF. CDR3 sequence (DNA): TGTGCCAGCACCCACGGGGGAGTGGGCAATCAGCCCCAGCATTTT.

V is TRBV21-1 and J is TRBJ1-6. TRBV21-1 is a pseudogene. The CDR3 totals 15 residues. The CDR3 reads CASSKEGAGGSPLHF. For the CDR3, the DNA is TGTGCCAGCAGCAAAGAAGGAGCTGGCGGTTCACCCCTCCACTTT.

The table lists this clonotype with many counts. The chain combines TRBV7-9 with TRBJ2-3, with D uncertain. The CDR3 sequence is 15 residues long. Germline V gene data show CDR1 as SEHNR and CDR2 as FQNEAQ (reference sequence). V lost 0 bases and J 0 bases, leaving 7 bases between the germline ends. CDR3: CASSLATVSTDTQYF. The CDR3 nucleotides read TGTGCCAGCAGCTTAGCTACTGTGAGCACAGATACGCAGTATTTT.

By proportion, this clonotype is medium-sized. CDR3 DNA: TGTGCCAGCTCACCGCTACTGACCGCGACAGGAGCCTACGAGCAGTACTTC. Translating it yields CASSPLLTATGAYEQYF. The chain has TRBV18 and TRBJ2-7, with D possibly TRBD1 on 6 matching bases. The CDR3 sequence is 17 residues long. The V gene's germline CDR1 is KGHSH and CDR2 LQKENI. V was pared by 3 bases and J by 2 bases, with 20 bases between.

By share, this clonotype counts as medium-sized. The chain joins TRBV6-6 to TRBJ2-7; perhaps D is TRBD1 or TRBD2 (5 bases each). This CDR3 is built from 15 residues. V lost 1 base to trimming and J lost 4 bases, with 14 bases between them. Germline loops: CDR1 MNHNY, CDR2 SVGAGI (reference sequence). The CDR3 nucleotides read TGTGCCAGCAGTTACTTTTCAGGGCAGCGGTACGAGCAGTACTTC. Protein: CASSYFSGQRYEQYF.

The rearrangement uses TRBV27 and TRBJ1-2, with D maybe TRBD1 (5 bases). CDR1 and CDR2 from the germline V gene are MNHEY and SMNVEV (reference sequence). The V gene lost 11 bases and the J gene lost 3 bases, with 19 bases spanning the gap. This CDR3 is 14 amino acids long. CDR3 residues: CAGASSTGHYGYTF. For the CDR3, the DNA is TGTGCCGGCGCTTCGTCCACAGGCCACTATGGCTACACCTTC.

This clonotype is medium-sized by share. The V gene is TRBV30, the J gene TRBJ1-4; D not certain. The germline V and J ends were trimmed by 2 bases and 0 bases, with 7 bases remaining between them. Germline V gene data show CDR1 as GTSNPN and CDR2 as SVGIG (reference sequence). The CDR3 has 14 residues. CDR3 sequence reads: CAWSTGPTNEKLFF. The CDR3 DNA reads as TGTGCCTGGAGTACTGGGCCAACTAATGAAAAACTGTTTTTT.

Relative to its sample, this clonotype is medium-sized. The chain combines TRBV19 with TRBJ2-7; TRBD1 might be the D (5 bases). Germline V gene sequence: CDR1 LNHDA, CDR2 SQIVND (reference sequence). Trimming took 4 bases from V and 2 from J, leaving 12 bases between them. The CDR3 loop spans 14 amino acids. As DNA, the CDR3 is TGTGCCAGTAGTAATCAGGGCATTCCCTACGAGCAGTACTTC. This sequence encodes CASSNQGIPYEQYF.

By frequency in the sample, this clonotype is medium-sized. The chain has TRBV5-4 and TRBJ2-1; maybe TRBD2 (7 bases). CDR3 size: 16 residues. Looked up from germline, CDR1 is SGHNT and CDR2 is YYREEE (reference sequence). Deletions cut 2 bases from V and 8 bases from J, with 20 bases between. CDR3 coding DNA: TGTGCCAGCAGCTTAGGGCGGGGGCTGAGCAGCCATGAGCAGTTCTTC. It specifies CASSLGRGLSSHEQFF. Full variable domain (rest looked up from reference TRBV5-4 and TRBJ2-1): ETGVTQSPTHLIKTRGQQVTLRCSSQSGHNTVSWYQQALGQGPQFIFQYYREEENGRGNFPPRFSGLQFPNYSSELNVNALELDDSALYLCASSLGRGLSSHEQFFGPGTRLTVL.